This T cell receptor beta chain appears in the sequencing data of a study of blood T cell repertoires in COVID-19. Sequencing was performed with immunoSEQ multiplex PCR; in TCRdb, only in-frame clones are kept and a portion is missing. Found here are tens of thousands of clones, roughly 88% of them singletons; the top ten hold 16%. The origin of this receptor is a man between 65 and 85 years old with acute or convalescent COVID-19. Material: peripheral blood.

CDR3 loop: CASSIQRSGELFF. CDR3 DNA: TGTGCCAGCAGCATACAAAGATCCGGGGAGCTGTTTTTT. The V call is TRBV7-2, the J call TRBJ2-2; D uncertain. Germline-derived CDR1 and CDR2 are SGHTA and FQGNSA. The CDR3 contains 13 residues. Deletions cut 5 bases from V and 6 bases from J, with 10 bases between.